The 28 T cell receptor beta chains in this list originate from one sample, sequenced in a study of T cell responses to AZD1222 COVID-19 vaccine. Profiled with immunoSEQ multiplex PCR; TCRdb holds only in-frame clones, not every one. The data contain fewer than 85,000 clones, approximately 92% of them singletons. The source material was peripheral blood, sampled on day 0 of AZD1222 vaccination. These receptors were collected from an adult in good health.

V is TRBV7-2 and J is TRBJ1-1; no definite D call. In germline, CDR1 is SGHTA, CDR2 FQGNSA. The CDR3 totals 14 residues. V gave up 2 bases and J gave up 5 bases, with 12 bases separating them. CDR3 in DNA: TGTGCCAGCAGCTTACACGGGGTTGCGACTGAAGCTTTCTTT. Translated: CASSLHGVATEAFF.

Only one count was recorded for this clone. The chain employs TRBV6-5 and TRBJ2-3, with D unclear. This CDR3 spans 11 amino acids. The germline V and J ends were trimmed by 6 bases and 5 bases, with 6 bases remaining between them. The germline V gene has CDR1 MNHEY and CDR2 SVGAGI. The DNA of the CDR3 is TGTGCCAGCAGGAATGGAGATACGCAGTATTTT. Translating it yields CASRNGDTQYF.

As DNA, the CDR3 is TGTGCCAGCCGGGACGGGGCCTACGAGCAGTACTTC. It yields the protein CASRDGAYEQYF. The chain uses TRBV28 and TRBJ2-7, with D perhaps given as TRBD1 or TRBD2 (5 bases each). V lost 8 bases to trimming and J lost 2 bases, with 10 bases between them. Germline CDR1 MDHEN, CDR2 SYDVKM. The CDR3 length is 12 residues.

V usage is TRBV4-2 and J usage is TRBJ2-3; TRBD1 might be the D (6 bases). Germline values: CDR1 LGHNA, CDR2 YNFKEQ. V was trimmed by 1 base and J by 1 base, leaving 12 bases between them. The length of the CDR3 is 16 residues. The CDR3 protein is CASSQGSDSRTDTQYF. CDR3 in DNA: TGTGCCAGCAGCCAAGGGTCGGACAGTCGCACAGATACGCAGTATTTT.

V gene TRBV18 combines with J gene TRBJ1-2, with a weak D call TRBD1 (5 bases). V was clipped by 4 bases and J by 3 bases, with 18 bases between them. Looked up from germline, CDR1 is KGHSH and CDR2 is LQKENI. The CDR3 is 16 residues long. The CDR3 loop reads CASSLIAVGVDYGYTF. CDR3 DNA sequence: TGTGCCAGCTCACTGATTGCGGTGGGGGTGGACTATGGCTACACCTTC.

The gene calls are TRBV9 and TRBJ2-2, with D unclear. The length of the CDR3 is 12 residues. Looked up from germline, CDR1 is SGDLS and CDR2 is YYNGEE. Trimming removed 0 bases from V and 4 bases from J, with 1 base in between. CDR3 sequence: CASSVGTGELFF. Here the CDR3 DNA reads TGTGCCAGCAGCGTAGGCACCGGGGAGCTGTTTTTT.

The CDR3 loop is CASSRSGPQETQYF. The DNA for the CDR3 is TGTGCCAGCTCACGATCCGGGCCACAAGAGACCCAGTACTTC. The rearrangement uses TRBV18 and TRBJ2-5, with D unclear. V gave up 4 bases and J gave up 2 bases, with 11 bases separating them. This CDR3 is built from 14 residues. Germline CDR1 and CDR2: KGHSH and LQKENI.

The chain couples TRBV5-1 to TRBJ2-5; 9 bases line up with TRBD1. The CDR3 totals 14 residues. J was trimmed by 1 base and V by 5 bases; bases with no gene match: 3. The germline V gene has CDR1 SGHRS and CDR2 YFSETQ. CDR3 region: CASSSDRGQETQYF. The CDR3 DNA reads TGCGCCAGCAGTTCGGACAGGGGCCAAGAGACCCAGTACTTC.

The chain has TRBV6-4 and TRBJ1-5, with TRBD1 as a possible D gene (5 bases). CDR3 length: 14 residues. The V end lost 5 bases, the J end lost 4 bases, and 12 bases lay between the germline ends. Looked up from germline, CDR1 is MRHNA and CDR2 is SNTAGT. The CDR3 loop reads CASSTVAGNQPQHF. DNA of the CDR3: TGTGCCAGCAGTACCGTTGCAGGGAATCAGCCCCAGCATTTT.

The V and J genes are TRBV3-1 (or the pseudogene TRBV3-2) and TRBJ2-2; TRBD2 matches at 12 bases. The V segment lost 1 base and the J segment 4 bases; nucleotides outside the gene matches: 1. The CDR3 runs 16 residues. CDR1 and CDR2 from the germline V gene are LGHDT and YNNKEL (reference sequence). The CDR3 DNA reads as TGTGCCAGCAGCCAAGCTAGCGGGAGGGCCACCGGGGAGCTGTTTTTT. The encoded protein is CASSQASGRATGELFF.

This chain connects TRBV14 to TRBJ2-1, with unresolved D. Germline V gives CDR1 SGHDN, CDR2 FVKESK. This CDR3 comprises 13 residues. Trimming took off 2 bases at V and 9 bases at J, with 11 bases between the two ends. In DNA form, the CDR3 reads TGTGCCAGCAGCCAAAATTTCGGCGGTGAGCAGTTCTTC. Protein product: CASSQNFGGEQFF. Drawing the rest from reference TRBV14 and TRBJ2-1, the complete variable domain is EAGVTQFPSHSVIEKGQTVTLRCDPISGHDNLYWYRRVMGKEIKFLLHFVKESKQDESGMPNNRFLAERTGGTYSTLKVQPAELEDSGVYFCASSQNFGGEQFFGPGTRLTVL.

This chain's CDR3 is CASSGWTGIVGANVLTF. CDR3 bases: TGTGCCAGCAGCGGTTGGACAGGGATTGTTGGGGCCAACGTCCTGACTTTC. The chain joins TRBV27 to TRBJ2-6; 8 bases match TRBD1. The J segment lost 3 bases and the V segment lost 6 bases, leaving 10 bases of the junction unmatched. The germline gives CDR1 MNHEY, CDR2 SMNVEV (reference sequence). The CDR3 extends over 17 amino acids.

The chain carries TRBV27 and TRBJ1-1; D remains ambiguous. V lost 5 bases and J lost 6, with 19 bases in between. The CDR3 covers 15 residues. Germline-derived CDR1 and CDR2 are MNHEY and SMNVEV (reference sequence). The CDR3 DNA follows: TGTGCCAGCAGTCTCCTCGGGTTAGGGTACGCTGAAGCTTTCTTT. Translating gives CASSLLGLGYAEAFF.

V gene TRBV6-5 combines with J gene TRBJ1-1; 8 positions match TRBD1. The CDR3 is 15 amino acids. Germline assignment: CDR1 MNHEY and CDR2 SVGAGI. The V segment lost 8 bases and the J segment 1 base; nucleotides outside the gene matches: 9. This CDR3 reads CASGEGGTGNTEAFF. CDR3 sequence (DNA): TGTGCCAGCGGAGAGGGGGGGACAGGGAACACTGAAGCTTTCTTT.

This CDR3 reads CASSTRGRTNEKLFF. DNA of the CDR3: TGTGCCAGCAGTACGCGGGGGCGGACTAATGAAAAACTGTTTTTT. This chain uses TRBV6-6 with TRBJ1-4; D might be TRBD1 (6 bases). CDR1 and CDR2 (germline): MNHNY, SVGAGI (reference sequence). V was shortened by 5 bases and J by 2 bases, with 12 bases between the two germline ends. This CDR3 has 15 amino acids.

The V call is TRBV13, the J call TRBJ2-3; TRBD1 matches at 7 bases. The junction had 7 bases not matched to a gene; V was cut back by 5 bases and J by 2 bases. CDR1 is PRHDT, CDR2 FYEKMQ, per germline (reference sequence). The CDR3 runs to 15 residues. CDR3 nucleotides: TGTGCCAGCAGCGCCCGGGACAGATACACAGATACGCAGTATTTT. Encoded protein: CASSARDRYTDTQYF.

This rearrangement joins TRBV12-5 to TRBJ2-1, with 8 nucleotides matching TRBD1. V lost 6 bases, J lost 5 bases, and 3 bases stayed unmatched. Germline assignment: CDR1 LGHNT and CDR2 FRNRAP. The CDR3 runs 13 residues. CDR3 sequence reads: CASGGQGHNEQFF. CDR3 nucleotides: TGTGCTAGTGGCGGACAGGGCCACAATGAGCAGTTCTTC.

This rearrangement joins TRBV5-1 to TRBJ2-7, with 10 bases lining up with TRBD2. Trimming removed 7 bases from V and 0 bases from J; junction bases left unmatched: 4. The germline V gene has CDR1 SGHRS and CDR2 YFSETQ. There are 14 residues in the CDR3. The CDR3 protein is CASRTSGSSYEQYF. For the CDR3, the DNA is TGCGCCAGCCGGACTAGCGGAAGCTCCTACGAGCAGTACTTC.

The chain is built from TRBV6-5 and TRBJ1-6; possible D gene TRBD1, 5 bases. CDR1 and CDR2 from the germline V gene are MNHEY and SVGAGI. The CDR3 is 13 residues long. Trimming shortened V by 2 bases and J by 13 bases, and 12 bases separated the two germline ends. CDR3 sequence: CASSYGAQSPLHF. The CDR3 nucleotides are TGTGCCAGCAGTTACGGGGCTCAATCCCCCCTCCACTTT.

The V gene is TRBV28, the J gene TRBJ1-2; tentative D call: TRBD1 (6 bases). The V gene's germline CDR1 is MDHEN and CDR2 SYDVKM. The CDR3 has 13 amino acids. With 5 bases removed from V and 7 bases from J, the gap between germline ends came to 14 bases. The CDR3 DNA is TGTGCCAGCAGTCCCGGACAGCAGCGTGGCTACACCTTC. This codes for CASSPGQQRGYTF.

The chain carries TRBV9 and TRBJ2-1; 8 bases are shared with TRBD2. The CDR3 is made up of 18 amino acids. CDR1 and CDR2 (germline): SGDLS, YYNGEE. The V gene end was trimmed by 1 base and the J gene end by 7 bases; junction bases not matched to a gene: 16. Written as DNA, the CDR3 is TGTGCCAGCAGCGTAACCGGGACTAGGGGATACGGGGGGAATGAGCAGTTCTTC. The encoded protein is CASSVTGTRGYGGNEQFF.

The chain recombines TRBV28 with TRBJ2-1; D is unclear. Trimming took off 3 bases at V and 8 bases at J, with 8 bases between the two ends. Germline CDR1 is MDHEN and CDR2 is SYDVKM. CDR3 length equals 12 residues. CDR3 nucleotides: TGTGCCAGCAGTTTCTTGTTATATGAGCAGTTCTTC. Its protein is CASSFLLYEQFF.

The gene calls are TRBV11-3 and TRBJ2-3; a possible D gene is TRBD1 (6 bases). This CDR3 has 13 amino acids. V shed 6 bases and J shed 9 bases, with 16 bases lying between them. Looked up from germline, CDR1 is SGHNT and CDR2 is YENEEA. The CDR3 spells CASSRAGAGTQYF. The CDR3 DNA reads TGTGCCAGCAGTCGGGCAGGGGCAGGGACGCAGTATTTT.

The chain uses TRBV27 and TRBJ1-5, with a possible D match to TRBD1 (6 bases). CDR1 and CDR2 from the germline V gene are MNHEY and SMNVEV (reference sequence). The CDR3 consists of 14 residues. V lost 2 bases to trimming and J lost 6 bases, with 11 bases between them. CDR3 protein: CASSLGGAGQPQHF. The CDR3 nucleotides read TGTGCCAGCAGTTTAGGGGGGGCAGGTCAGCCCCAGCATTTT.

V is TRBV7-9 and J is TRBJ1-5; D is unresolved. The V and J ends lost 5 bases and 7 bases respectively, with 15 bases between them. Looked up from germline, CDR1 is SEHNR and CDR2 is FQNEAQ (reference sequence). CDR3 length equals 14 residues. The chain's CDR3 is CASSPTSADQPQHF. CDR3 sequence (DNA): TGTGCCAGCAGCCCCACCTCGGCGGACCAGCCCCAGCATTTT.

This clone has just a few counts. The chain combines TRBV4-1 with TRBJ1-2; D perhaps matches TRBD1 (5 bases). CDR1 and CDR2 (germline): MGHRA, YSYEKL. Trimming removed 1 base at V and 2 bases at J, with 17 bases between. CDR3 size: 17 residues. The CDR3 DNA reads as TGCGCCAGCAGCCAAGTATTAGGGACCATAACCAACTATGGCTACACCTTC. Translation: CASSQVLGTITNYGYTF.

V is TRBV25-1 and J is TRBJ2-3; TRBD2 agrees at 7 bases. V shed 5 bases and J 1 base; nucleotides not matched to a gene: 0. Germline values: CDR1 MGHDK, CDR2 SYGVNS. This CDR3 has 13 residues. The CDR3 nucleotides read TGTGCCAGCAGTCGGGGGGGCACAGATACGCAGTATTTT. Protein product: CASSRGGTDTQYF.

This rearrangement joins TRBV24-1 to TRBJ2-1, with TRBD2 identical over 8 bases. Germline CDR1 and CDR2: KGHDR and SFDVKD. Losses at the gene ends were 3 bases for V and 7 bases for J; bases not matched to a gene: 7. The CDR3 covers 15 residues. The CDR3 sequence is CATSDPGGGGNEQFF. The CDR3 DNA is TGTGCCACCAGTGATCCGGGAGGGGGGGGTAATGAGCAGTTCTTC.